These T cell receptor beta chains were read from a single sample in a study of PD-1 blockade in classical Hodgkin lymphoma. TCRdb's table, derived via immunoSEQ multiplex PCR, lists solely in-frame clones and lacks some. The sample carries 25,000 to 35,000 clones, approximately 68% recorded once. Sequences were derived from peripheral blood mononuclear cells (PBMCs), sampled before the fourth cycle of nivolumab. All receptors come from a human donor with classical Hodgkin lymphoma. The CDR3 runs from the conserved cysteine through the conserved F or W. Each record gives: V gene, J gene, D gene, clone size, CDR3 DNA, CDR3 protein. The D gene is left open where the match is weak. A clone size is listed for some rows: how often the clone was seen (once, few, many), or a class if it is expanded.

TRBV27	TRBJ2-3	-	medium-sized	TGTGCCAGCAGTATCAACCCGACAGGGGTGAGCGGGACGGGCACAGATACGCAGTATTTT	CASSINPTGVSGTGTDTQYF
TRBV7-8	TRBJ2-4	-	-	TGTGCCAGCAGCAAGGAGGAGGGGAACATTCAGTACTTC	CASSKEEGNIQYF
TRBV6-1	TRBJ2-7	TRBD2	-	TGTGCCAGTTTTAGCGGGAGCTACGAGCAGTACTTC	CASFSGSYEQYF
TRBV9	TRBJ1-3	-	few	TGTGCCAGCAGCGCCAACGGAAACACCATATATTTT	CASSANGNTIYF
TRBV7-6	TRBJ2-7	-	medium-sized	TGTGCCAGCAGCTTAGATCCGTCAGTCCCTTCCTACGAGCAGTACTTC	CASSLDPSVPSYEQYF
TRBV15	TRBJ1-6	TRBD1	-	TGTGCCACCAGCAGAAAGACCGGGACAGGGCTTACTTCACCCCTCCACTTT	CATSRKTGTGLTSPLHF
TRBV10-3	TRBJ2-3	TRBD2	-	TGTGCCGCTCTAGCGGGTCGGTCGGGTAGCACAGATACGCAGTATTTT	CAALAGRSGSTDTQYF
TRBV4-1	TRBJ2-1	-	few	TGCGCCAGCAGCCAAGGGACCAATGAGCAGTTCTTC	CASSQGTNEQFF
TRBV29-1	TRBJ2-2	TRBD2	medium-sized	TGCAGCGTTGAAGATTTACTAGCGGGAGACGCCGGGGAGCTGTTTTTT	CSVEDLLAGDAGELFF
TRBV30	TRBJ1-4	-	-	TGTGCCTGGAGCGTGGGACCTGAAAAACTGTTTTTT	CAWSVGPEKLFF
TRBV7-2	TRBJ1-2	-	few	TGTGCCAGCAGCATCACCACAATGACTAACTATGGCTACACCTTC	CASSITTMTNYGYTF
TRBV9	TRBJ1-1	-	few	TGTGCCAGCAGCGTAAATTGGGGCAAGGACACTGAAGCTTTCTTT	CASSVNWGKDTEAFF
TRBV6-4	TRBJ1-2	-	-	TGTGCCAGCAGTGATGTTGGAGCCTATGGCTACACCTTC	CASSDVGAYGYTF
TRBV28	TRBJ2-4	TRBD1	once	TGTGCCAGCAGTTTATCCCCCGGACAGGGATGGCCCAAAAACATTCAGTACTTC	CASSLSPGQGWPKNIQYF
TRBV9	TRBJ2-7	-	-	TGTGCCAGCAGCGTGGGGGGCGGGGGCGAGCAGTACTTC	CASSVGGGGEQYF
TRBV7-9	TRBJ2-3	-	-	TGTGCCACCAGAACAGATACGCAGTATTTT	CATRTDTQYF
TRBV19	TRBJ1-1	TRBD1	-	TGTGCCAGTAGTTACCGACAGGGGGCCGCTGAAGCTTTCTTT	CASSYRQGAAEAFF
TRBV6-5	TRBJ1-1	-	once	TGTGCCAGCAGTTATACAGCCATGAACACTGAAGCTTTCTTT	CASSYTAMNTEAFF
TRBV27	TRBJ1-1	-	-	TGTGCCAGCAGTTCCGAGGTCGGGGGGAACACTGAAGCTTTCTTT	CASSSEVGGNTEAFF
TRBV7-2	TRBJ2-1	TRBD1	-	TGTGCCAGCAGCCCAGTACGGGACAGGGGGCAGTTCTTC	CASSPVRDRGQFF
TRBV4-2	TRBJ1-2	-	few	TGTGCCAGCAGCCAAGATCGGGCAAGGGGGGCTGAAGTGGATGGCTACACCTTC	CASSQDRARGAEVDGYTF
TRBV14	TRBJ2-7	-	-	TGTGCCAGCAGCCTCCGGTCAACCTACGAGCAGTACTTC	CASSLRSTYEQYF
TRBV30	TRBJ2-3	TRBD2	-	TGTGCCTGGAGTGCAGCTACTAGCGGGGGGACCTACAAAGATACGCAGTATTTT	CAWSAATSGGTYKDTQYF
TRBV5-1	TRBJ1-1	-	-	TGCGCCAGCAGGTCGGGGAGCACTGAAGCTTTCTTT	CASRSGSTEAFF
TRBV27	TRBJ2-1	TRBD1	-	TGTGCCAGCACTGGGACAGGCGCTTACAATGAGCAGTTCTTC	CASTGTGAYNEQFF
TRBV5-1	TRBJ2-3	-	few	TGCGCCAGCAGCTGGGACTCCACAGATACGCAGTATTTT	CASSWDSTDTQYF
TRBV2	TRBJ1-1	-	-	TGTGCCAGCTTGAAGTCTCCCACTGAAGCTTTCTTT	CASLKSPTEAFF
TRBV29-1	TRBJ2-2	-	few	TGCAGCGTTGAGACATTATACGACACCGGGGAGCTGTTTTTT	CSVETLYDTGELFF
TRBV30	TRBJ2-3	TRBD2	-	TGTGCCTGGAGTCGGACTAGGACAGATACGCAGTATTTT	CAWSRTRTDTQYF
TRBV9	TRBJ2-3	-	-	TGTGCCAGCAGCCCCCAGGGACTCGTGGCAGATACGCAGTATTTT	CASSPQGLVADTQYF
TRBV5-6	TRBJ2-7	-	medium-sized	TGTGCCAGCAGCTTAAGGGTGTCGGTCTACGAGCAGTACTTC	CASSLRVSVYEQYF
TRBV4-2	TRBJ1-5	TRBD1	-	TGTGCCAGCAGCCAGGGACAGGGGGAGAAGCCCCAGCATTTT	CASSQGQGEKPQHF
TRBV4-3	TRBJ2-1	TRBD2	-	TGCGCCAGCAGCTTAGGGACTAGCGTATACAATGAGCAGTTCTTC	CASSLGTSVYNEQFF
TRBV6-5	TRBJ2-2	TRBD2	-	TGTGCCAGCACTCTGACTAGCGGGATAACCGGGGAGCTGTTTTTT	CASTLTSGITGELFF
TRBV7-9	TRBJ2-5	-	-	TGTGCCAGCAGCCATTCTAGGGGCCAAGAGACCCAGTACTTC	CASSHSRGQETQYF
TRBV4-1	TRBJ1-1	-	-	TGCGCCAGCAGCCAAAGGACGGTCATGAACACTGAAGCTTTCTTT	CASSQRTVMNTEAFF
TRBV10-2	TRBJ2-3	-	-	TGCGCCAGCAGGCCCTCGGATACGCAGTATTTT	CASRPSDTQYF
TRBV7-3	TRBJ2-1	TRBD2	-	TGTGCCAGCAGCTCCACGACTAGCGGGAGGGGCTATGAGCAGTTCTTC	CASSSTTSGRGYEQFF
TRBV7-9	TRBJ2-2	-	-	TGTGCCAGCAGCTTAGTTATCGGGGAGCTGTTTTTT	CASSLVIGELFF
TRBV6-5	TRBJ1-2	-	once	TGTGCCAGCCAGTCCACAGGGTCGAACCCCTGGGGCTACACCTTC	CASQSTGSNPWGYTF
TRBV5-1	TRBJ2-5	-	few	TGCGCCAGCACGCAAAGACAGGAAACACAAGAGACCCAGTACTTC	CASTQRQETQETQYF
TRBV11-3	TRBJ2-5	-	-	TGTGCCAGCAGCTTAGCGGGGCCCGACGAGACCCAGTACTTC	CASSLAGPDETQYF
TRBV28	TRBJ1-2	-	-	TGTGCCAGCCGCAGGGACCCCTCGGGTGGCTACACCTTC	CASRRDPSGGYTF
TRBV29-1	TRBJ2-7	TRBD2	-	TGCAGCGTTGCGACGGGCGGGAGTGAGTACGAGCAGTACTTC	CSVATGGSEYEQYF
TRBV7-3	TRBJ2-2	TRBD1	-	TGTGCCAGCAGCTCAACCGGGACAGGGGTGGCCGGGGAGCTGTTTTTT	CASSSTGTGVAGELFF
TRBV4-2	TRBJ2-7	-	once	TGTGCCAGCAGCCGAGGCCAGGGGCCCTCGGAGCAGTACTTC	CASSRGQGPSEQYF
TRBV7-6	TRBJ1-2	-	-	TGTGCCAGCAGCCCTCTGTCGTCAGGAGCCCACTACTATGGCTACACCTTC	CASSPLSSGAHYYGYTF
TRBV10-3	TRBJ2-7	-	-	TGTGCCGTATCCGGGATATCTACCTACGAGCAGTACTTC	CAVSGISTYEQYF
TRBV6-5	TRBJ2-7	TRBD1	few	TGTGCCAGCAGTGACTGGGGACAGAACGAGCAGTACTTC	CASSDWGQNEQYF
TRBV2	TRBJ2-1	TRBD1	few	TGTGCCAGCAGCGTGGGACAGTACAATGAGCAGTTCTTC	CASSVGQYNEQFF
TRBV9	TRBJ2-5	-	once	TGTGCCAGCAGCGTACGGGACCAAGAGACCCAGTACTTC	CASSVRDQETQYF
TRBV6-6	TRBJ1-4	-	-	TGTGCCAGCATCCTGGGGTTAGGGATCTTTAATGAAAAACTGTTTTTT	CASILGLGIFNEKLFF
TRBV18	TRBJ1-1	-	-	TGTGCCAGCTCACGAACCCCGGAGGACACTGAAGCTTTCTTT	CASSRTPEDTEAFF
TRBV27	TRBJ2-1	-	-	TGTGCCAGCAGTTTATCCCCGGCCTTGGGACTGGGCCTCTACAATGAGCAGTTCTTC	CASSLSPALGLGLYNEQFF
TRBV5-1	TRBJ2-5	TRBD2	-	TGCGCCAGCAGCTTGCGGGGGGGATCCCAAGAGACCCAGTACTTC	CASSLRGGSQETQYF
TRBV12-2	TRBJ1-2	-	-	TGTGCAAGTCGCTTAGCTTCGACAGGGGACTATGGCTACACCTTC	CASRLASTGDYGYTF
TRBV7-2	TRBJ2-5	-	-	TGTGCCAGCACCCCTAGTTTGGCACTCCAAGAGACCCAGTACTTC	CASTPSLALQETQYF
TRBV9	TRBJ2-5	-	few	TGTGCCAGCAGCGTAGATCGGGACCAAGAGACCCAGTACTTC	CASSVDRDQETQYF
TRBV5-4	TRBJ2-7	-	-	TGTGCCAGCGGCCCCGCACCAGGGGACTACGAGCAGTACTTC	CASGPAPGDYEQYF
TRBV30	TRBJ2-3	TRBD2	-	TGTGCCTGGAGTGTACCGGGGGGATTCACAGATACGCAGTATTTT	CAWSVPGGFTDTQYF